One sample yielded the 10 T cell receptor beta chains listed below, sequenced in a study of breast tumors, draining lymph nodes, adjacent tissues (dated by TCRdb to about 2016). Lymph node samples were obtained from the axillary draining lymph nodes of breast cancer patients. Library method: multiplex PCR. Sequenced on an Illumina HiSeq 2000. TCRdb applied fastp at Q25 and MiXCR to the public reads, then kept only in-frame beta chains. Rows with one shared CDR3 protein collapse into an entry with the most common genes and DNA. Across this sample there are roughly 220,000 distinct CDR3 sequences, with nearly 35% seen only once. The ten biggest clones cover 3.6% of the sample. Material for sequencing was axillary lymph node tissue. Every receptor here comes from a female donor with breast cancer. Some clones in this sample may be carry-over from other donors' samples.

This clonotype was seen ten or more times. The chain uses TRBV2 and TRBJ1-2; a weak D match, TRBD1 (5 bases). CDR1 is SNHLY, CDR2 FYNNEI, per germline. V shed 3 bases and J shed 3 bases, with 14 bases lying between them. This CDR3 region has 15 residues. CDR3 nucleotide sequence: TGTGCCAGCAGTGACCCTATGGGGGGTGACTATGGCTACACCTTC. Its translation: CASSDPMGGDYGYTF.

This clonotype was seen many times. The CDR3 sequence: CASSYVGLAGGGEQYF. DNA for the CDR3: TGTGCCAGCAGTTACGTTGGACTAGCGGGAGGAGGCGAGCAGTACTTC. This chain connects TRBV6-6 to TRBJ2-7; 14 nucleotides line up with TRBD2. The CDR3 extends over 16 amino acids. J gave up 6 bases and V 2 bases, and 6 bases lay outside the gene matches. Germline-derived CDR1 and CDR2 are MNHNY and SVGAGI (reference sequence).

CDR3 sequence (DNA): TGCAGTGCTAGAGTGGGCGGGAACACCGGGGAGCTGTTTTTT. Translated: CSARVGGNTGELFF. The chain combines TRBV20-1 with TRBJ2-2, with D hard to call. This CDR3 region has 14 residues. With 1 base removed from V and 1 base from J, the gap between germline ends came to 7 bases. From germline, CDR1 is DFQATT and CDR2 SNEGSKA (reference sequence).

Many counts were recorded for this clonotype. The chain employs TRBV10-3 and TRBJ2-7; the match to TRBD2 covers 9 bases. Germline-derived CDR1 and CDR2 are ENHRY and SYGVKD. J gave up 0 bases and V 4 bases, and 1 base lay outside the gene matches. The CDR3 spans 14 residues. Here the CDR3 reads CAISGLADSYEQYF. The DNA of the CDR3 is TGTGCCATCAGTGGACTAGCGGACTCCTACGAGCAGTACTTC.

The J gene is TRBJ2-4, the V gene TRBV9; 11 positions match TRBD2. CDR3 length: 15 amino acids. The J segment lost 6 bases and the V segment lost 4 bases, leaving 6 bases of the junction unmatched. Germline values: CDR1 SGDLS, CDR2 YYNGEE. The CDR3 DNA sequence: TGTGCCAGCAGCTCTCAGGGGACTAGCGGAAACATTCAGTACTTC. Amino acid sequence: CASSSQGTSGNIQYF.

This clonotype came up many times. The chain employs TRBV10-3 and TRBJ2-2; 8 nucleotides line up with TRBD1. V trimming: 0 bases; J trimming: 1 base; junction bases outside the gene matches: 4. CDR3 length: 17 amino acids. Looked up from germline, CDR1 is ENHRY and CDR2 is SYGVKD. CDR3 nucleotides: TGTGCCATCAGTGAGTCGACAGGGACAGGGAACACCGGGGAGCTGTTTTTT. Its translation is CAISESTGTGNTGELFF.

The chain couples TRBV9 to TRBJ1-4, with TRBD1 matching 12 bases. J was trimmed by 0 bases and V by 2 bases; bases with no gene match: 2. The CDR3 contains 17 residues. The V gene's germline CDR1 is SGDLS and CDR2 YYNGEE. CDR3 in DNA: TGTGCCAGCAGCGTTGGGACAGGGGGCGCAACTAATGAAAAACTGTTTTTT. As protein: CASSVGTGGATNEKLFF.

This clonotype appeared many times. The chain joins TRBV5-8 to TRBJ1-2, with 7 bases aligning to TRBD1. The CDR3 length is 15 residues. Germline trimming cut 0 bases from V and 4 bases from J; bases unmatched to any gene: 6. Looked up from germline, CDR1 is SGHTS and CDR2 is YDEGEE. CDR3 DNA sequence: TGTGCCAGCAGCTTGGCCAGACAGGGTGGCTATGGCTACACCTTC. Its protein product is CASSLARQGGYGYTF.

The sample holds a few counts of this clonotype. The chain couples TRBV6-5 to TRBJ2-5, with TRBD1 matching over 10 bases. The V segment lost 6 bases and the J segment 5 bases; nucleotides outside the gene matches: 9. The CDR3 covers 15 residues. The germline CDR1 and CDR2 sequences are MNHEY and SVGAGI. DNA of the CDR3: TGTGCCAGCAGAACAGACAGGGGGCATGGGGAGACCCAGTACTTC. Translated: CASRTDRGHGETQYF.

Comment on this clonotype: One end of the junction does not line up with germline, which may come from a read error. The gene calls are TRBV7-6 and TRBJ1-2; weak D call: TRBD1 (6 bases). The CDR3 length is 15 residues. Germline CDR1 reads SGHVS; CDR2 reads FNYEAQ. CDR3 sequence reads: CASSWGGSQNYGYPF. The DNA for the CDR3 is TGTGCCAGCAGTTGGGGGGGCTCCCAGAACTATGGCTACCCCTTC. Using reference TRBV7-6 and TRBJ1-2 for the parts outside the CDR3, the full variable domain is GAGVSQSPRYKVTKRGQDVALRCDPISGHVSLYWYRQALGQGPEFLTYFNYEAQQDKSGLPNDRFSAERPEGSISTLTIQRTEQRDSAMYRCASSWGGSQNYGYPFGSGTRLTVV.